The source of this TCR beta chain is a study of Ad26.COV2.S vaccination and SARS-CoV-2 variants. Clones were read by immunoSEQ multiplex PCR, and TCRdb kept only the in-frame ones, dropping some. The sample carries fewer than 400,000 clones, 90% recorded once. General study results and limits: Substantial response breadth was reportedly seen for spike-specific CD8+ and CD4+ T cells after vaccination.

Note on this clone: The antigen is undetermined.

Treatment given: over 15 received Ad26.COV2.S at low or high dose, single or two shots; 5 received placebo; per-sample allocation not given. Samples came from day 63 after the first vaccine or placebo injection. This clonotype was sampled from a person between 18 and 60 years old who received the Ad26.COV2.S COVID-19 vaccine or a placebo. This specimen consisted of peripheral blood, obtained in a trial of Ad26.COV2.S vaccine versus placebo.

The CDR3 protein is CASSIQGTDTQYF. CDR3 sequence (DNA): TGTGCCAGTAGTATCCAGGGAACAGATACGCAGTATTTT. The gene calls are TRBV19 and TRBJ2-3; TRBD1 is a possible D gene (5 bases). The CDR3 covers 13 residues. V dropped 3 bases and J dropped 3 bases, with 7 bases sitting between them. Germline CDR1 reads LNHDA; CDR2 reads SQIVND (reference sequence).